This T cell receptor (beta chain) appears in the sequencing data of a study of shared clonotypes between healthy human individuals. Overall study findings and caveats: Larger richness was generally estimated for naive than memory subsets.

Regarding this clone: Antigen: not known.

Per sorted-subset replicate PCR, input was 150 to 250 ng DNA, representing roughly 30,000 T cell genomes. Method: immunoSEQ multiplex PCR; TCRdb's copy keeps in-frame clones and lacks some. In the table there are 1.4 million or so clones, approximately 98.5% of which are singletons. V was cut by 2 bases and J by 0 bases, with 8 bases left in between. The CDR3 contains 14 residues. The V gene's germline CDR1 is SGDLS and CDR2 YYNGEE. The sample comprised naive CD4+ T cells sorted from blood. The sample's subset: CD45RA+ positively selected. This clonotype was obtained from a man aged 25-45 years in good health. The rearrangement joins TRBV9 to TRBJ2-5; no clear D. CDR3 protein: CASSVGHDQETQYF. Here the CDR3 DNA reads TGTGCCAGCAGCGTCGGTCACGACCAAGAGACCCAGTACTTC.